What follows is one T cell receptor (beta chain) and its context. The data were taken from a study of blood T cell repertoires in COVID-19. In the original workflow: Estimated nucleated cell counts came from reference gene primer amplification. Here immunoSEQ multiplex PCR was the method, and the copy in TCRdb shows in-frame clones only, minus some. V, J and clone size derive from that table, while D and trimming were established from the DNA sequence. Among about 220,000 clones listed, over 75% were seen once. Germline assignment: CDR1 LNHNV and CDR2 YYDKDF (reference sequence). The V segment lost 5 bases and the J segment 5 bases; nucleotides outside the gene matches: 0. CDR3 size: 13 residues.

What was sequenced was peripheral blood. This sequence joins TRBV15 and TRBJ1-5; 10 bases align to TRBD1. The TCR sequence derives from a human donor in a cohort sampled during active COVID-19. The CDR3 here is CATSGQGDQPQHF. The CDR3 coding sequence is TGTGCCACCAGCGGACAGGGGGATCAGCCCCAGCATTTT.